This T cell receptor beta chain is from a study of glioma-infiltrating T cells. Amplification of TCR alpha and beta CDR3 regions from RNA used iRepertoire nested multiplex PCR. MiXCR was run by TCRdb on the multiplex PCR reads, yielding one entry per CDR3 protein. This sample yields roughly 120,000 distinct CDR3 sequences, of which roughly 25% are seen a single time; about 15% belongs to the top ten. The CDR3 totals 16 residues. The V gene's germline CDR1 is LGHNA and CDR2 YNFKEQ. The ends lost 1 base at V and 0 bases at J; junction bases unmatched: 4. This clonotype has ten or more counts. The J gene is TRBJ2-3, the V gene TRBV4-2; 7 positions match TRBD2. The receptor was isolated from a human donor with low-grade glioma or glioblastoma, undergoing nonglioma brain surgery, or in good health (not recorded which). The specimen was glioma tissue, nonneoplastic brain tissue, or PBMCs (not recorded which). The CDR3 is CASSQVSSGSTDTQYF. CDR3 in DNA: TGTGCCAGCAGCCAAGTCTCTAGCGGAAGCACAGATACGCAGTATTTT.